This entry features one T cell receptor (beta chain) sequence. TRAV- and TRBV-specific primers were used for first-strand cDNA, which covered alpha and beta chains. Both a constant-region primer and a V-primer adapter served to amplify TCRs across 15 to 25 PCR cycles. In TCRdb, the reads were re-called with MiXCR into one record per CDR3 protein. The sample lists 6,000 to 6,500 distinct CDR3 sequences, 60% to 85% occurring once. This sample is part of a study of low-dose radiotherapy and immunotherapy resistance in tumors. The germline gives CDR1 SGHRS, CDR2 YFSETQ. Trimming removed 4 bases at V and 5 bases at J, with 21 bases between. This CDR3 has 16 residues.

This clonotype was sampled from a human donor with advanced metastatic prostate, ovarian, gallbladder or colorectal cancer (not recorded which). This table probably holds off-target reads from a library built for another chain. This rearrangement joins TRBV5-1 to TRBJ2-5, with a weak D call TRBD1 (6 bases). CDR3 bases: TGCGCCAGCAGCACAGGGACGCCAGCGGCGCGGGAGACCCAGTACTTC. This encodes CASSTGTPAARETQYF.